The present entry profiles one TCR beta chain with its context. The target antigen is unknown. This sample was taken from a study of beta chain features in type 1 diabetes. Findings and caveats of the study: Because the template was cDNA, high-expressing cells might be over-represented.

Sorting based on CD45RO/CCR7/CD25/CD127/CD95/CD27 separated CD4+ naive, central memory, regulatory and stem cell-like memory cells. The study reverse transcribed the entire isolated RNA, so it sequenced expressed TCRB transcripts. Sequencing used immunoSEQ multiplex PCR; TCRdb keeps in-frame clones, though not all of them. The table lists hundreds of thousands of clones, about a sixth of them singletons, with 0.023% in the top ten. Sequencing was performed on naive CD4+ T cells from blood. The clonotype was recovered from a woman under 30 in good health.

CDR3 in DNA: TGTGCCAGCAGCTTAGCGCCAGGCACTGGAAACACCATATATTTT. Translating it yields CASSLAPGTGNTIYF. The chain links TRBV7-9 to TRBJ1-3; no firm D call. The CDR3 length is 15 residues. Between the trimmed V and J ends, which lost 0 bases and 2 bases, there was a span of 8 bases. Germline lookup yields CDR1 SEHNR and CDR2 FQNEAQ (reference sequence).